This T cell receptor beta chain derives from a study of T cells after yellow fever vaccination. Study-level results: The booster saw the reappearance of most primary-vaccination clones (approximately 97% CD4, roughly 90% CD8). Faster peaking, at day 5 versus 15, marked a secondary response that was weaker. Among all clonotypes, a small share was observed in both CD4 and CD8 compartments.

This clonotype was observed a few times. What it binds is not known. Conversion of TCR transcripts into cDNA relied on 5'RACE template switching, which added a universal primer site and UMIs. TCRdb redid the calling of the 5' RACE reads with MiXCR, one entry per CDR3 protein. The data show roughly 330,000 distinct CDR3 sequences, roughly 4% seen once. The CDR3 loop spans 14 amino acids. Trimming took off 2 bases at V and 3 bases at J, with 10 bases between the two ends. The V gene's germline CDR1 is SNHLY and CDR2 FYNNEI. This specimen consisted of PBMCs, obtained 5 days after the yellow fever booster vaccination. This receptor was obtained from a man between 18 and 29 years old who received the YFV17D yellow fever vaccine. This chain joins TRBV2 and TRBJ1-2, with D perhaps matching TRBD1 (6 bases). CDR3 loop: CASSETAGDYGYTF. Here the CDR3 DNA reads TGTGCCAGCAGTGAAACCGCAGGGGACTATGGCTACACCTTC.